The clone carrying this TCR beta chain was observed a few times. What it binds is not known. The data stem from a study of Ad26.COV2.S vaccination and SARS-CoV-2 variants. The study, taken as a whole, reports: Reports say spike-specific CD8+ and CD4+ T cell responses covered substantial breadth after vaccination.

Generated by immunoSEQ multiplex PCR, the TCRdb table keeps only in-frame clones and is missing some. The repertoire holds under 150,000 clones, with roughly 90% as singletons. In germline, CDR1 is SGHRS, CDR2 YFSETQ. Trimming shortened V by 7 bases and J by 4 bases, and 20 bases separated the two germline ends. This CDR3 spans 15 amino acids. Sequencing used peripheral blood, obtained after recovery from COVID-19. The clonotype comes from a human donor who had recovered from COVID-19. The V gene is TRBV5-1, the J gene TRBJ1-2; D unresolved. CDR3 nucleotides: TGCGCCAGCTACCCTGGAGGGCCAGAGGGCTATGGCTACACCTTC. Translation gives CASYPGGPEGYGYTF. Together with reference TRBV5-1 and TRBJ1-2, the CDR3 gives the full variable domain: KAGVTQTPRYLIKTRGQQVTLSCSPISGHRSVSWYQQTPGQGLQFLFEYFSETQRNKGNFPGRFSGRQFSNSRSEMNVSTLELGDSALYLCASYPGGPEGYGYTFGSGTRLTVV.